These 9 T cell receptor beta chains came from one sample sequenced in a study of shared clonotypes between healthy human individuals. The repertoire was sequenced with immunoSEQ multiplex PCR; TCRdb's copy has only in-frame clones and lacks some. The table lists some 1.1 million clones, roughly 80% of them singletons. Material for sequencing was memory CD4+ T cells from PBMCs. The subset denotes: CD45RA-negative fraction. All receptors derive from a man aged 18 to 30 in good health. Some clones in this sample may be carry-over from other donors' samples.

The table lists this clone with a few counts. The CDR3 DNA follows: TGCAGCGTTGAAGAGTCCAGTGGCTACACCTTC. It translates to CSVEESSGYTF. V and J are TRBV29-1 and TRBJ1-2; D gene unclear. Per the germline V gene, CDR1 is SQVTM and CDR2 is ANQGSEA. Trimming pared 0 bases from V and 7 bases from J, leaving 6 bases between. This CDR3 is built from 11 residues.

This clone was detected once. The chain recombines TRBV4-3 with TRBJ2-1; D unclear. V lost 2 bases and J 0 bases, leaving 11 bases between the germline ends. This CDR3 region has 16 residues. The germline V gene encodes CDR1 LGHNA and CDR2 YSLEER. CDR3 region: CASSQLRSRSYNEQFF. CDR3 bases: TGCGCCAGCAGCCAACTAAGGAGTCGCTCCTACAATGAGCAGTTCTTC.

The rearrangement links TRBV5-1 to TRBJ2-1; TRBD2 matches 14 bases. CDR3 length: 15 residues. CDR1 is SGHRS, CDR2 YFSETQ, per germline. Unmatched junction bases numbered 8, after V lost 6 bases and J lost 9 bases. The CDR3 sequence is CASNGLAGGRVEQFF. The CDR3 nucleotides are TGCGCCAGCAACGGACTAGCGGGAGGCCGGGTTGAGCAGTTCTTC.

The chain recombines TRBV7-9 with TRBJ1-1; D is possibly TRBD1 (5 bases). Germline assignment: CDR1 SEHNR and CDR2 FQNEAQ (reference sequence). Trimming removed 11 bases from V and 3 bases from J, with 13 bases in between. The CDR3 is 12 residues long. Here the CDR3 reads CAAEGLYTEAFF. In DNA form, the CDR3 reads TGTGCCGCAGAGGGACTTTACACTGAAGCTTTCTTT.

The rearrangement links TRBV9 to TRBJ1-1; D uncertain. Trimming took 3 bases from V and 1 from J, leaving 7 bases between them. This CDR3 spans 13 amino acids. Germline V gives CDR1 SGDLS, CDR2 YYNGEE. The CDR3 DNA reads TGTGCCAGCAGCGCAGACTGGAACACTGAAGCTTTCTTT. Its protein product is CASSADWNTEAFF.

The chain links TRBV7-9 to TRBJ2-3, with D perhaps assigned TRBD1 or TRBD2 (6 bases each). V lost 4 bases and J 8 bases, leaving 10 bases between the germline ends. The CDR3 extends over 12 amino acids. Germline CDR1 reads SEHNR; CDR2 reads FQNEAQ (reference sequence). CDR3 in amino acids: CASSYGGPTQYF. CDR3 nucleotide sequence: TGTGCCAGCAGCTACGGGGGCCCTACGCAGTATTTT.

CDR3: CASSESQGLSGYTF. As DNA, the CDR3 is TGTGCCAGCTCAGAAAGCCAGGGATTAAGTGGCTACACCTTC. V usage is TRBV18 and J usage is TRBJ1-2; TRBD1 might be the D (5 bases). V was clipped by 5 bases and J by 7 bases, with 17 bases between them. The germline V gene encodes CDR1 KGHSH and CDR2 LQKENI. CDR3 length equals 14 residues.

This sequence joins TRBV7-9 and TRBJ1-4; D uncertain. V dropped 7 bases and J dropped 4 bases, with 4 bases sitting between them. This CDR3 spans 11 amino acids. Per the germline V gene, CDR1 is SEHNR and CDR2 is FQNEAQ (reference sequence). Here the CDR3 reads CASTSNEKLFF. CDR3 bases: TGTGCCAGCACGAGTAATGAAAAACTGTTTTTT.

This clone was seen just once. The V call is TRBV7-2, the J call TRBJ2-5; 7 nucleotides line up with TRBD2. Germline trimming cut 5 bases from V and 7 bases from J; bases unmatched to any gene: 10. CDR1 is SGHTA, CDR2 FQGNSA, per germline. This CDR3 comprises 14 residues. The DNA of the CDR3 is TGTGCCAGCAGCATCAGCGGGGCGCTGGGGACCCAGTACTTC. Residues: CASSISGALGTQYF.